Listed below are T cell receptor beta chains from one sample, sequenced in a study of blood T cell repertoires in COVID-19. Sequenced by immunoSEQ multiplex PCR; TCRdb stores in-frame clones only, minus some. The sample yields approximately 180,000 clones, roughly 79% seen once. Sequencing used peripheral blood. The origin of the receptors is a woman older than 75 with COVID-19, enrolled during active disease. Both conserved end residues are part of each CDR3. The D gene is left open where the match is weak. Not every row has a clone size; where given, it reads once, few, many or a size class.

V gene	clone size	D gene	J gene	CDR3 DNA	CDR3 protein
TRBV7-2	NA	TRBD2	TRBJ2-6	TGTGCCAGCAGCTTAGTTGGCGGGAGAGCATATGGGGCCAACGTCCTGACTTTC	CASSLVGGRAYGANVLTF
TRBV11-2	NA	NA	TRBJ1-6	TGTGCCAGCAGCTTAGAGGCAGAAGATCCCCTCCACTTT	CASSLEAEDPLHF
TRBV29-1	once	TRBD1	TRBJ2-3	TGCAGCGTTGTTGGTGGCAGGGGGACAGATACGCAGTATTTT	CSVVGGRGTDTQYF
TRBV19	NA	TRBD2	TRBJ2-1	TGTGCCAGTAGTCTTACTAGCGGGGGGGCTTTTGATGAGCAGTTCTTC	CASSLTSGGAFDEQFF
TRBV2	NA	NA	TRBJ1-2	TGTGCCATCCACTTGGGACACTCAAAGCCCTTCTATGGCTACACCTTC	CAIHLGHSKPFYGYTF
TRBV18	NA	TRBD1	TRBJ1-5	TGTGCCAGCTCATCGGGACAGGCTAATCAGCCCCAGCATTTT	CASSSGQANQPQHF
TRBV28	NA	NA	TRBJ1-2	TGTGCCAGCAGCCAACAGGAGTCTAACTATGGCTACACCTTC	CASSQQESNYGYTF
TRBV11-1	NA	TRBD1	TRBJ1-2	TGTGCCAGCAGCCTACAGGGGCCGTATGGCTACACCTTC	CASSLQGPYGYTF
TRBV5-6	NA	NA	TRBJ1-3	TGTGCCAGCAGCCCTGGCAGGGGTTGGGGAAACACCATATATTTT	CASSPGRGWGNTIYF
TRBV20-1	NA	TRBD1	TRBJ2-7	TGCAGTGCTAGAGTTCCGAGGGGACAGCGCTTC	CSARVPRGQRF
TRBV2	NA	NA	TRBJ1-4	TGTGCCAGCAGTGAAGCGATGGACACACTTTATGAAAAACTGTTTTTT	CASSEAMDTLYEKLFF
TRBV5-5	NA	NA	TRBJ1-2	TGTGCCAGCAGCTTGGCGGGACTTCGACCGGGGTTGGGCTACACCTTC	CASSLAGLRPGLGYTF
TRBV11-3	NA	NA	TRBJ2-5	TGTGCCAGCAGCTTAACAGGAGTCCTTTACCAAGAGACCCAGTACTTC	CASSLTGVLYQETQYF
TRBV3-1/TRBV3-2	NA	NA	TRBJ1-1	TGTGCCAGCAGCCAAGTAAGGAGGGGCCTGAACACTGAAGCTTTCTTT	CASSQVRRGLNTEAFF
TRBV19	NA	TRBD1	TRBJ2-3	TGTGCCAGTAGTATGGTAGGACAGGGGGCCACAGATACGCAGTATTTT	CASSMVGQGATDTQYF
TRBV13	once	NA	TRBJ2-6	TGTGCCAGCAGCTTACTACAGTTCTCTGGGGCCAACGTCCTGACTTTC	CASSLLQFSGANVLTF
TRBV4-2	NA	TRBD1	TRBJ1-2	TGTGCCAGCAGCCACAGAGGACAGGGGGGTAACTATGGCTACACCTTC	CASSHRGQGGNYGYTF
TRBV7-3	NA	TRBD2	TRBJ2-3	TGTGCCAGCAGCTTAATGGGGGGGAGCACAGATACGCAGTATTTT	CASSLMGGSTDTQYF
TRBV5-8	NA	NA	TRBJ2-7	TGTGCCAGCAGCCCTAAAATCTACGAGCAGTACTTC	CASSPKIYEQYF
TRBV13	NA	NA	TRBJ1-2	TGTGCCAGCAGCTCCACCTCGGAAGGAGGATTACTATGGGAGGGCTACACCTTC	CASSSTSEGGLLWEGYTF
TRBV9	once	NA	TRBJ1-3	TGTGCCAGCAGCGTAGTCAGCTCTGGAAACACCATATATTTT	CASSVVSSGNTIYF
TRBV28	NA	TRBD2	TRBJ2-7	TGTGCCAGCAACAGAGCGGGGGGGTTTTACGAGCAGTACTTC	CASNRAGGFYEQYF
TRBV15	NA	TRBD2	TRBJ2-3	TGTGCCACCAGCAGAGTGGCGGGGGTCTTCACAGATACGCAGTATTTT	CATSRVAGVFTDTQYF
TRBV18	NA	TRBD2	TRBJ2-1	TGTGCCAGCTCACCATTAGCGGGAGCCCATGAGCAGTTCTTC	CASSPLAGAHEQFF
TRBV3-1/TRBV3-2	NA	TRBD1	TRBJ1-2	TGTGCCAGCAGCCCCCGGGACAGGGTGTACAGTGGCTACACCTTC	CASSPRDRVYSGYTF
TRBV30	NA	NA	TRBJ1-2	TGTGCCTGGAGGGCCCGGGAGCAGTCTCTCTATGGCTACACCTTC	CAWRAREQSLYGYTF
TRBV2	NA	TRBD1	TRBJ2-4	TGTGCCAGCAGTGATTCGCGACAGGGGGAAAACATTCAGTACTTC	CASSDSRQGENIQYF
TRBV11-3	once	NA	TRBJ2-1	TGTGCCAGCAGCCAGGGGAGGGCCAACGATGAGCAGTTCTTC	CASSQGRANDEQFF
TRBV6-2/TRBV6-3	NA	NA	TRBJ1-5	TGTGCCAGCAGTTACGGGCCTGATAGCAATCAGCCCCAGCATTTT	CASSYGPDSNQPQHF
TRBV27	NA	NA	TRBJ1-2	TGTGCCAGCAGTTTAAGTAGAGTCACCTATGGCTACACCTTC	CASSLSRVTYGYTF
TRBV5-1	once	TRBD1	TRBJ1-2	TGCGCCAGCAGCGCCGGGACAGGATTTGGCTATGGCTACACCTTC	CASSAGTGFGYGYTF
TRBV9	NA	TRBD1	TRBJ1-1	TGTGCCAGCAGCGCCGAGGCGGCGGGGACAGGGCGCACTGAAGCTTTCTTT	CASSAEAAGTGRTEAFF
TRBV5-8	NA	NA	TRBJ1-5	TGTGCCAGCTCTGTAGGGGCTAGCAATCAGCCCCAGCATTTT	CASSVGASNQPQHF
TRBV6-5	NA	TRBD2	TRBJ2-7	TGTGCCAGCAGGGTGGGACTAGCGTCGACCTACGAGCAGTACTTC	CASRVGLASTYEQYF
TRBV6-5	NA	NA	TRBJ1-5	TGTGCCAGCAGTCCAGGGGACAATCAGCCCCAGCATTTT	CASSPGDNQPQHF
TRBV19	once	NA	TRBJ1-2	TGTGCCAGTAGGGCAGGTGCTAACTATGGCTACACCTTC	CASRAGANYGYTF
TRBV6-5	once	TRBD1	TRBJ2-3	TGTGCCAGCAGTTCCGGGACAGAGACTAGCACAGATACGCAGTATTTT	CASSSGTETSTDTQYF
TRBV11-2	NA	NA	TRBJ1-6	TGTGCCAGCAGCTTAAGGGGAGGGGGGGATTCACCCCTCCACTTT	CASSLRGGGDSPLHF
TRBV7-6	few	TRBD1	TRBJ2-7	TGTGCCAGCAGCTTTCTCCGGGACAGAGCTTACGAGCAGTACTTC	CASSFLRDRAYEQYF
TRBV30	NA	NA	TRBJ1-2	TGTGCCTGGAGCTCACACGGGAATGGCTACACCTTC	CAWSSHGNGYTF